This passage covers 9 T cell receptor beta chains from one sample sequenced in a study of PD-1 blockade in classical Hodgkin lymphoma (dated by TCRdb to 2019 to 2021). The time point label for this specimen denotes: cycle 4 day 1 (C4D1), after more than 5 weeks of nivolumab. Relapse after autologous stem cell transplantation had occurred in all trial patients, and cohorts A, B and C were distinguished by prior brentuximab vedotin exposure. The library was built by means of the immunoSEQ multiplex PCR assay. Here the immuneACCESS table is served through TCRdb, limited to in-frame sequences with V and J called. Missing clones are a known gap in these copies; in checked studies unresolved V genes cover under half, and the rest lacks a known reason. This sample has 6,000 to 7,500 clones in its table, and about 70% of those were observed once. The ten largest clones represent roughly two fifths of the sample.

The specimen comprised peripheral blood mononuclear cells (PBMCs), sampled before the fourth cycle of nivolumab. These receptors came from a human donor with classical Hodgkin lymphoma.

This clone is termed medium-sized. V usage is TRBV28 and J usage is TRBJ1-3; 7 bases agree with TRBD1. The V and J ends lost 5 bases and 4 bases, in that order; junction bases with no gene match: 11. The length of the CDR3 is 16 residues. The germline gives CDR1 MDHEN, CDR2 SYDVKM. This chain's CDR3 is CASSDFTGVTGNTIYF. CDR3 DNA sequence: TGTGCCAGCAGTGATTTCACAGGGGTTACAGGAAACACCATATATTTT.

The genes are TRBV9 and TRBJ2-7; D remains ambiguous. The CDR3 totals 12 residues. The ends were cut back, 3 bases at V and 4 bases at J, with 8 bases in the middle. Germline CDR1 is SGDLS and CDR2 is YYNGEE. The CDR3 loop is CASSGSGYEQYF. Here the CDR3 DNA reads TGTGCCAGCAGCGGGAGTGGATACGAGCAGTACTTC.

The V call is TRBV19, the J call TRBJ1-1; 8 positions match TRBD1. The germline V gene has CDR1 LNHDA and CDR2 SQIVND (reference sequence). This CDR3 is 16 amino acids long. The V segment lost 3 bases and the J segment 1 base; nucleotides outside the gene matches: 7. Written as DNA, the CDR3 is TGTGCCAGTAGTATCTTCGGCAGGGGGCCGAACACTGAAGCTTTCTTT. The encoded protein is CASSIFGRGPNTEAFF.

The chain combines TRBV4-3 with TRBJ1-3; no reliable D call. The germline V gene has CDR1 LGHNA and CDR2 YSLEER. The germline V and J ends were trimmed by 1 base and 5 bases, with 12 bases remaining between them. CDR3 length equals 15 residues. The DNA for the CDR3 is TGCGCCAGCAGCCAAGTTCGGGGAGGGAGAAACACCATATATTTT. Protein product: CASSQVRGGRNTIYF.

The V and J genes are TRBV14 and TRBJ1-1; D gene unclear. This CDR3 spans 12 amino acids. The germline V and J ends were trimmed by 1 base and 5 bases, with 5 bases remaining between them. In germline, CDR1 is SGHDN, CDR2 FVKESK. The CDR3, as DNA: TGTGCCAGCAGCCAAGGGGTGACTGAAGCTTTCTTT. Translating it yields CASSQGVTEAFF.

The chain has TRBV7-2 and TRBJ1-2; perhaps TRBD1 as D (6 bases). The CDR3 totals 16 residues. CDR1 is SGHTA and CDR2 is FQGNSA in the germline V gene. Trimming shortened V by 0 bases and J by 8 bases, and 19 bases separated the two germline ends. The DNA for the CDR3 is TGTGCCAGCAGCTTAGCGGGTTCGGCAGGGGTGTCCGGCTACACCTTC. Its translation is CASSLAGSAGVSGYTF.

The genes are TRBV6-4 and TRBJ1-2; maybe TRBD1 (5 bases). This CDR3 has 16 residues. Between the trimmed V and J ends, which lost 0 bases and 3 bases, there was a span of 14 bases. CDR1 and CDR2 (germline): MRHNA, SNTAGT. CDR3 protein: CASSDSRDGSYYGYTF. The CDR3 nucleotides are TGTGCCAGCAGTGACTCCCGGGACGGTTCCTACTATGGCTACACCTTC.

The genes are TRBV7-6 and TRBJ1-1; TRBD1 might be the D (5 bases). Trimming cost V 5 bases and J 8 bases, with 12 bases left between them. The CDR3 length is 12 residues. Looked up from germline, CDR1 is SGHVS and CDR2 is FNYEAQ. The CDR3 sequence: CASSPGTLEAFF. DNA for the CDR3: TGTGCCAGCAGCCCCGGGACTTTAGAAGCTTTCTTT.

The chain links TRBV6-1 to TRBJ1-5; 8 bases map to TRBD1. The V gene's germline CDR1 is MNHNS and CDR2 SASEGT. Germline trimming cut 6 bases from V and 1 base from J; bases unmatched to any gene: 5. The length of the CDR3 is 15 residues. The CDR3 region is CASRTGGGSNQPQHF. CDR3 DNA sequence: TGTGCCAGCAGAACAGGGGGGGGGAGCAATCAGCCCCAGCATTTT.